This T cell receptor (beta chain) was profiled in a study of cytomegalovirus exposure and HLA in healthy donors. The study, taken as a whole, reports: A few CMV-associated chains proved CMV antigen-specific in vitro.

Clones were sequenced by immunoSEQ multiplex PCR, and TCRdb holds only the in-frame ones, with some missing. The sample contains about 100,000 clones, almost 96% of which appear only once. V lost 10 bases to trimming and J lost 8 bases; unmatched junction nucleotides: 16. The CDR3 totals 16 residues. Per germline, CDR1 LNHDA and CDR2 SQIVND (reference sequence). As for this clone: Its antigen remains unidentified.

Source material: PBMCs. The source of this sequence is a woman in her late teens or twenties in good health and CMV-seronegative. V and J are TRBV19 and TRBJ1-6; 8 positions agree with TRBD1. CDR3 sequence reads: CATQAADRGWDSPLHF. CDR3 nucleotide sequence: TGTGCCACTCAGGCCGCTGACAGGGGATGGGATTCACCCCTCCACTTT.